This TCR beta chain was recovered during a study of blood T cell repertoires in COVID-19. The wider study: Collection of acute and convalescent COVID-19 samples took place in the United States, Italy and Spain. T cells, B-cell-depleted T cells, or PBMCs supplied cDNA or gDNA.

Study processing details: Reference gene primer amplification gave estimated nucleated cell counts. This table comes from immunoSEQ multiplex PCR, and its TCRdb copy is limited to in-frame clones, with some not included. The D gene and trimming were derived from the DNA, and the V and J assignments and clone size from that table. Altogether around 270,000 clones are present, roughly 84% being singletons, with the ten largest covering approximately 1.5%. This clone was observed once. Germline V gene data show CDR1 as KGHSH and CDR2 as LQKENI. Trimming stripped 3 bases from V and 0 bases from J, with 9 bases between. The CDR3 is 15 residues long.

The sequencing input was peripheral blood. The rearrangement uses TRBV18 and TRBJ2-1, with unresolved D. The source of this sequence is a woman between 40 and 55 years old who had recovered from COVID-19. Here the CDR3 DNA reads TGTGCCAGCTCACCTACAGCCGGCTCCTACAATGAGCAGTTCTTC. Residues: CASSPTAGSYNEQFF.